The rows below give T cell receptor beta chains drawn from one sample of a study of blood T cell repertoires in COVID-19. The table came from immunoSEQ multiplex PCR; TCRdb's copy has only in-frame clones and leaves some out. The data hold 300,000 to 350,000 clones, with 85% to 90% observed a single time. The sample consisted of peripheral blood. The receptors here all came from a woman in her 30s with COVID-19, enrolled during active disease. CDR3s include the opening cysteine and the closing phenylalanine or tryptophan. A D gene is named only where the DNA matches it firmly. A clone size is listed for some rows: how often the clone was seen (once, few, many), or a class if it is expanded.

>-|15|-|TRBV19|TRBJ2-2
CASSVPGLNTGELFF
TGTGCCAGTAGTGTACCGGGACTTAACACCGGGGAGCTGTTTTTT
>-|13|-|TRBV7-3|TRBJ2-1
CASRPRPGDEQFF
TGTGCCAGCAGACCGCGCCCAGGGGATGAGCAGTTCTTC
>-|14|-|TRBV5-1|TRBJ1-4
CASSIGGTNEKLFF
TGCGCCAGCAGCATCGGCGGGACTAATGAAAAACTGTTTTTT
>-|13|-|TRBV12-3/TRBV12-4|TRBJ1-1
CASSLKRGTEAFF
TGTGCCAGCAGTTTGAAACGGGGTACTGAAGCTTTCTTT
>-|13|-|TRBV30|TRBJ1-5
CACSGSGNQPQHF
TGTGCCTGCTCCGGGTCGGGCAATCAGCCCCAGCATTTT
>-|15|-|TRBV5-1|TRBJ1-5
CASSPGGTQNQPQHF
TGCGCCAGCAGCCCAGGCGGGACTCAAAATCAGCCCCAGCATTTT
>-|12|-|TRBV7-9|TRBJ1-6
CASSSDFSPLHF
TGTGCCAGCAGCTCGGACTTTTCACCCCTCCACTTT
>-|12|-|TRBV6-5|TRBJ2-1
CASTRGWGEQFF
TGTGCCAGCACTCGGGGGTGGGGTGAGCAGTTCTTC
>TRBD2|15|-|TRBV3-1/TRBV3-2|TRBJ2-3
CASSQGGGRADTQYF
TGTGCCAGCAGCCAAGGAGGTGGGAGGGCAGATACGCAGTATTTT
>TRBD2|14|-|TRBV27|TRBJ2-1
CASSLLAGGNEQFF
TGTGCCAGCAGTTTACTAGCGGGAGGGAATGAGCAGTTCTTC
>TRBD1|14|once|TRBV27|TRBJ2-7
CASSLSRGLYEQYF
TGTGCCAGCAGTTTATCAAGGGGGCTCTACGAGCAGTACTTC
>-|13|-|TRBV3-1/TRBV3-2|TRBJ2-1
CASSRTENNEQFF
TGTGCCAGCAGCCGGACAGAAAACAATGAGCAGTTCTTC
>TRBD2|14|-|TRBV6-1|TRBJ2-1
CASSEAGTRGEQFF
TGTGCCAGCAGTGAAGCCGGGACTAGAGGCGAGCAGTTCTTC
>TRBD2|13|-|TRBV9|TRBJ2-7
CASSGTSGYEQYF
TGTGCCAGCAGCGGGACTAGCGGCTACGAGCAGTACTTC
>TRBD1|15|-|TRBV28|TRBJ1-4
CASSSTGAGSEKLFF
TGTGCCAGCAGTTCTACAGGGGCGGGTAGTGAAAAACTGTTTTTT
>-|17|-|TRBV28|TRBJ1-6
CASSYDKKSSYNSPLHF
TGTGCCAGCAGTTATGACAAGAAAAGCTCCTATAATTCACCCCTCCACTTT
>-|14|-|TRBV19|TRBJ2-3
CASSTAPSTDTQYF
TGTGCCAGTAGTACAGCGCCTAGCACAGATACGCAGTATTTT
>-|12|-|TRBV6-6|TRBJ2-7
CASSLTGYEQYF
TGTGCCAGCAGTTTAACAGGGTACGAGCAGTACTTC
>-|11|-|TRBV19|TRBJ1-1
CATTAGSKAFF
TGTGCCACCACAGCCGGCAGTAAAGCTTTCTTT
>-|14|-|TRBV5-6|TRBJ1-5
CASSLGGFNQPQHF
TGTGCCAGCAGCTTGGGGGGCTTCAATCAGCCCCAGCATTTT
>-|14|-|TRBV19|TRBJ1-2
CASSPTTLNYGYTF
TGTGCCAGTAGTCCCACGACTCTAAACTATGGCTACACCTTC
>TRBD2|13|-|TRBV6-5|TRBJ2-1
CAIAPSGRNEQFF
TGTGCCATCGCCCCTAGCGGGAGAAATGAGCAGTTCTTC
>-|14|-|TRBV27|TRBJ1-5
CASSFRQGNQPQHF
TGTGCCAGCAGTTTCCGACAGGGCAATCAGCCCCAGCATTTT
>TRBD1|17|few|TRBV15|TRBJ2-2
CATSRDSGTGRTGELFF
TGTGCCACCAGCAGAGATTCCGGGACAGGGAGGACCGGGGAGCTGTTTTTT
>TRBD2|17|-|TRBV7-9|TRBJ2-7
CASSPGAGVAGVREQYF
TGTGCCAGCAGCCCCGGAGCGGGTGTAGCGGGAGTGCGGGAGCAGTACTTC
>TRBD1|11|-|TRBV27|TRBJ2-3
CASIRQGAEYF
TGTGCCAGCATTAGGCAGGGGGCGGAGTATTTT
>-|14|-|TRBV2|TRBJ1-1
CASAREKLNTEAFF
TGTGCCAGCGCACGTGAGAAGTTGAACACTGAAGCTTTCTTT
>TRBD2|15|-|TRBV2|TRBJ2-2
CASTGLAGDTGELFF
TGTGCCAGCACGGGACTAGCGGGAGACACCGGGGAGCTGTTTTTT
>-|16|-|TRBV30|TRBJ1-3
CAWSVLGRSSGNTIYF
TGTGCCTGGAGTGTACTTGGTCGGAGCTCTGGAAACACCATATATTTT
>TRBD1|13|few|TRBV27|TRBJ1-2
CASSSTGGVVYTF
TGTGCCAGCAGTTCTACAGGGGGGGTAGTCTACACCTTC
>TRBD1|14|-|TRBV9|TRBJ1-4
CASSRDSLNEKLFF
TGTGCCAGCAGCCGGGACAGCTTGAATGAAAAACTGTTTTTT
>-|16|-|TRBV14|TRBJ2-4
CASSQGLGGVKNIQYF
TGTGCCAGCAGCCAAGGGTTGGGAGGTGTCAAAAACATTCAGTACTTC
>TRBD1|13|-|TRBV29-1|TRBJ1-2
CSVAGQANYGYTF
TGCAGCGTTGCAGGACAGGCAAACTATGGCTACACCTTC
>TRBD1|14|-|TRBV6-5|TRBJ1-2
CASSYQGADYGYTF
TGTGCCAGCAGTTACCAGGGGGCAGACTATGGCTACACCTTC
>-|13|-|TRBV6-4|TRBJ2-5
CASSVRDQETQYF
TGTGCCAGCAGTGTCCGGGACCAAGAGACCCAGTACTTC
>TRBD1|16|many|TRBV6-1|TRBJ1-5
CASSGRQGSGNQPQHF
TGTGCCAGCAGTGGCAGACAGGGTTCAGGCAATCAGCCCCAGCATTTT
>TRBD2|23|-|TRBV27|TRBJ2-7
CASSLFGFTGSGTSGTRIYEQYF
TGTGCCAGCAGTTTATTTGGCTTCACTGGCTCCGGGACTAGCGGGACTCGAATCTACGAGCAGTACTTC
>-|15|-|TRBV29-1|TRBJ1-1
CSVEDTERFNSEAFF
TGCAGCGTTGAGGATACAGAGAGATTTAACAGTGAAGCTTTCTTT
>-|18|-|TRBV27|TRBJ1-4
CASSRWAGVVEGDEKLFF
TGTGCCAGCAGTCGGTGGGCAGGGGTTGTTGAAGGCGATGAAAAACTGTTTTTT
>TRBD1|18|-|TRBV5-5|TRBJ2-6
CASSYLGQASSGANVLTF
TGTGCCAGCAGCTACCTAGGACAGGCGAGCTCTGGGGCCAACGTCCTGACTTTC
>TRBD1|17|few|TRBV24-1|TRBJ2-2
CATSDPRQGAYTGELFF
TGTGCCACCAGTGACCCAAGACAGGGGGCGTACACCGGGGAGCTGTTTTTT
>-|14|-|TRBV5-4|TRBJ2-3
CASSLISSTDTQYF
TGTGCCAGCAGCTTAATATCCTCCACAGATACGCAGTATTTT
>TRBD1|14|-|TRBV6-2/TRBV6-3|TRBJ1-1
CASSSRGPDTEAFF
TGTGCCAGCAGCTCCAGGGGGCCGGACACTGAAGCTTTCTTT
>-|13|-|TRBV6-5|TRBJ1-2
CASGRETAYGYTF
TGTGCCAGCGGGAGGGAGACTGCCTATGGCTACACCTTC
>TRBD1|15|-|TRBV7-9|TRBJ1-1
CASSTTGGEGTEAFF
TGTGCCAGCAGCACGACAGGGGGCGAAGGCACTGAAGCTTTCTTT
>-|14|-|TRBV6-2/TRBV6-3|TRBJ1-2
CASSDPRQVIGYTF
TGTGCCAGCAGTGACCCCCGACAGGTGATCGGCTACACCTTC
>-|15|-|TRBV9|TRBJ1-2
CASSPRGGPDYGYTF
TGTGCCAGCAGCCCCCGGGGGGGCCCGGACTATGGCTACACCTTC
>TRBD2|15|-|TRBV9|TRBJ2-7
CASSVGTSGQYEQYF
TGTGCCAGCAGCGTAGGGACTAGCGGGCAATACGAGCAGTACTTC
>-|12|-|TRBV29-1|TRBJ1-1
CSGKRAGTEAFF
TGCAGCGGGAAACGAGCGGGAACTGAAGCTTTCTTT
>TRBD1|16|once|TRBV28|TRBJ2-1
CASSSRTGRFHNEQFF
TGTGCCAGCAGTTCAAGGACAGGGAGGTTCCACAATGAGCAGTTCTTC